This entry features one TCR beta chain sequence. The sample belongs to a study of blood T cell repertoires in COVID-19. Study-level background: Acute and convalescent COVID-19 specimens originated in the United States, Italy and Spain. T cells, B-cell-depleted T cells, or PBMCs supplied cDNA or gDNA.

The data were produced by immunoSEQ multiplex PCR, yet TCRdb's version contains in-frame clones alone and is incomplete. The sample carries 250,000 to 300,000 clones, about nine tenths recorded once. The CDR3 sequence is 18 residues long. Trimming took 5 bases from V and 8 from J; bases not matched to a gene: 21. CDR1 MNHNY and CDR2 SVGAGI come from the germline V gene (reference sequence). During active infection, Seattle patients enrolled and were then monitored through disease. Sequenced: peripheral blood. The J gene is TRBJ2-1, the V gene TRBV6-6; 7 positions agree with TRBD2. The source of this sequence is a woman aged 25 to 39 with COVID-19, enrolled during active disease. The CDR3 sequence is CASSPRVGGRGFTDEQFF. The CDR3 coding sequence is TGTGCCAGCAGTCCTCGAGTGGGCGGGAGAGGATTTACGGATGAGCAGTTCTTC.